This T cell receptor (beta chain) appears in the sequencing data of a study of cytomegalovirus exposure and HLA in healthy donors. Broader study findings: The likely explanation for a cluster of highly shared sequence variants was sequencing artifact. Both high specificity and high sensitivity reportedly marked the classifier's diagnosis of cytomegalovirus status.

The PCR ran on 60 Vbeta and 13 Jbeta primers. Repertoires were generated with immunoSEQ multiplex PCR, while TCRdb's copy carries only in-frame clones and drops some. The sample holds some 80,000 clones, roughly 80% seen once. As regards this clone: Its cognate antigen is unknown.

This clonotype was sampled from a human donor in good health. Specimen: PBMCs.

CDR3 nucleotides: TGTGCCAGCAGTCAACCGACAGGATATAGCAATCAGCCCCAGCATTTT. Its protein product is CASSQPTGYSNQPQHF. This chain links TRBV28 with TRBJ1-5; D might be TRBD1 (6 bases). The CDR3 consists of 16 residues. Per the germline V gene, CDR1 is MDHEN and CDR2 is SYDVKM. Trimming removed 5 bases at V and 0 bases at J, with 14 bases between.